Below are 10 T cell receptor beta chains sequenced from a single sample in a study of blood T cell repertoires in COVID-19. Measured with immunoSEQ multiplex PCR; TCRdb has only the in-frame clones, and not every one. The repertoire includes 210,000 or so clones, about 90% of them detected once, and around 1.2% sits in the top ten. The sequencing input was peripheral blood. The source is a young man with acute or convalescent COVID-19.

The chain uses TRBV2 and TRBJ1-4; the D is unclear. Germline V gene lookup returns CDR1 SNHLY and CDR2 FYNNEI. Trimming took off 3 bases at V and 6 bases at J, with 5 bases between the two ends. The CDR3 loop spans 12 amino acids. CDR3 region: CASSDQDEKLFF. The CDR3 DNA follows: TGTGCCAGCAGTGATCAGGATGAAAAACTGTTTTTT.

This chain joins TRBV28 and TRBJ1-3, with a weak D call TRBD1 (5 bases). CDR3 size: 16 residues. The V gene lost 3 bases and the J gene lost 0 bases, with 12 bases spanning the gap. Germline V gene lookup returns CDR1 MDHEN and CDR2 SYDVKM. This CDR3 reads CASSFSGLSSGNTIYF. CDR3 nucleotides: TGTGCCAGCAGTTTTTCAGGGTTGAGCTCTGGAAACACCATATATTTT.

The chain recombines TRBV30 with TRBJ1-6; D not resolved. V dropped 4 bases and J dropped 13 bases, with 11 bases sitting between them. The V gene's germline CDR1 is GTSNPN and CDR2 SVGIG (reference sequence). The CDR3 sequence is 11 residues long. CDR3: CAWKRERPLHF. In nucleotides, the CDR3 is TGTGCCTGGAAAAGAGAGCGCCCCCTCCACTTT. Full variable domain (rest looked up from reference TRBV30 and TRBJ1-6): SQTIHQWPATLVQPVGSPLSLECTVEGTSNPNLYWYRQAAGRGLQLLFYSVGIGQISSEVPQNLSASRPQDRQFILSSKKLLLSDSGFYLCAWKRERPLHFGNGTRLTVT.

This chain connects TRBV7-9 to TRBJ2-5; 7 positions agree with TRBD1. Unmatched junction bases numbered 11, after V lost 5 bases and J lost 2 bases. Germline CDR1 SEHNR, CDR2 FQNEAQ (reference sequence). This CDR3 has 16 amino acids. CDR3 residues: CASSPIPGQPQETQYF. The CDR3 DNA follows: TGTGCCAGCAGCCCAATCCCGGGACAGCCTCAAGAGACCCAGTACTTC.

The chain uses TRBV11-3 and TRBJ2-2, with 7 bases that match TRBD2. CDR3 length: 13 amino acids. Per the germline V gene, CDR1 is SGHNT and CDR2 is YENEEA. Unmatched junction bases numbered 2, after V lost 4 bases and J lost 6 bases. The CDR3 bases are TGTGCCAGCAGCTCAAGCGGGGCCGGGGAGCTGTTTTTT. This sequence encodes CASSSSGAGELFF. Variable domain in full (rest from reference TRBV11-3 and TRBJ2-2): EAGVVQSPRYKIIEKKQPVAFWCNPISGHNTLYWYLQNLGQGPELLIRYENEEAVDDSQLPKDRFSAERLKGVDSTLKIQPAELGDSAVYLCASSSSGAGELFFGEGSRLTVL.

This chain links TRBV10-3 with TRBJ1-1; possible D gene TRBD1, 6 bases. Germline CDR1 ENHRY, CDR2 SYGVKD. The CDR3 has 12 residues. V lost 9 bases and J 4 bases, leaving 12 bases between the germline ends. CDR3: CAIGLQGTEAFF. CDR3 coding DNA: TGTGCCATTGGGCTACAGGGCACTGAAGCTTTCTTT.

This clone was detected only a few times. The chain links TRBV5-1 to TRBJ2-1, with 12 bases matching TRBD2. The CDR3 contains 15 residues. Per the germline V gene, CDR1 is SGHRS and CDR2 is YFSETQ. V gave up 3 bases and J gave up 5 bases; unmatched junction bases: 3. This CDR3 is CASSSLAGGHNEQFF. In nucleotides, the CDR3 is TGCGCCAGCAGCTCGCTAGCGGGAGGGCACAATGAGCAGTTCTTC.

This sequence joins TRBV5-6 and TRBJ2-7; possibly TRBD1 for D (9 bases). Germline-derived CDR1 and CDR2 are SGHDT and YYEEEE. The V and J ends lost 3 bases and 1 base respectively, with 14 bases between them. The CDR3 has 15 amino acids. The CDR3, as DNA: TGTGCCAGCAGCTCGGGGGGGACAGGGTCCTACGAGCAGTACTTC. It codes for CASSSGGTGSYEQYF.

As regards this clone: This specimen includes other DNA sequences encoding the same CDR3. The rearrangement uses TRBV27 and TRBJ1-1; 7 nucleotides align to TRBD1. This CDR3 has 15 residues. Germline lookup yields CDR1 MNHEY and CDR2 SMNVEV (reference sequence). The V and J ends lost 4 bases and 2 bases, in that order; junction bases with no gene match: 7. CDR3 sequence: CASSYGAGGNTEAFF. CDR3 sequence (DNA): TGTGCCAGCAGTTACGGGGCAGGGGGTAACACTGAAGCTTTCTTT.

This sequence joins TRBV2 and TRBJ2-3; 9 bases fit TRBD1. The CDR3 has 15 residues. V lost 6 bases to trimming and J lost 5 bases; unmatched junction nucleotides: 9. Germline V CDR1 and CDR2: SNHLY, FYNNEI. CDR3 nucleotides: TGTGCCAGCAGGGGGACAGGGTCACTCCGAGATACGCAGTATTTT. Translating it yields CASRGTGSLRDTQYF.